These T cell receptor beta chains were read from a single sample in a study of radiotherapy plus CTLA-4 blockade in lung cancer. Clones were read by immunoSEQ multiplex PCR, and TCRdb kept only the in-frame ones, dropping some. Of more than 90,000 clones in the sample, around 83% were seen once. The sequencing here drew on peripheral blood, taken from a patient treated with radiotherapy plus ipilimumab. The receptors here all came from a human donor with non-small cell lung cancer that progressed on radiotherapy plus ipilimumab. The CDR3 runs from the conserved cysteine through the conserved F or W. The D gene is left open where the match is weak. Clone sizes are given selectively: once, few, many, or a class where the clone is expanded.

>16|-|TRBV27|TRBJ1-5|-
TGTGCCAGCAGTTTAATGGGCAGGGCGGTAAATCAGCCCCAGCATTTT
CASSLMGRAVNQPQHF
>13|-|TRBV6-5|TRBJ2-5|-
TGTGCCAGCAGTTACCGTATCAGGGAGACCCAGTACTTC
CASSYRIRETQYF
>14|-|TRBV21-1|TRBJ1-2|-
TGTGCCAGCAGCAATCGGATAAGGACAGGGGTGAGTACCTTC
CASSNRIRTGVSTF
>14|once|TRBV28|TRBJ2-3|-
TGTGCCAGCAGTTCCCCCTCCCCCACAGATACGCAGTATTTT
CASSSPSPTDTQYF
>14|few|TRBV5-8|TRBJ1-1|TRBD1
TGTGCCAGCAGCACCGGACAGGGTACGACTGAAGCTTTCTTT
CASSTGQGTTEAFF
>13|few|TRBV5-1|TRBJ2-1|-
TGCGCCAGCAGCTTCCAAGCGGGCAAGGAGCAGTTCTTC
CASSFQAGKEQFF
>16|-|TRBV2|TRBJ2-6|-
TGTGCCAGCAGTGAGGGACACCGCTCTGGGGCCAACGTCCTGACTTTC
CASSEGHRSGANVLTF
>14|-|TRBV6-1|TRBJ2-3|-
TGTGCCAGCAGGGAGGTCACTAGCACAGATACGCAGTATTTT
CASREVTSTDTQYF
>13|once|TRBV19|TRBJ1-1|-
TGTGCCAGTAGTACGACTGTGAACACTGAAGCTTTCTTT
CASSTTVNTEAFF
>15|-|TRBV2|TRBJ1-2|-
TGTGCCAGCAGGAAAAGGACACAGAAAAACTATGGCTACACCTTC
CASRKRTQKNYGYTF
>14|-|TRBV6-4|TRBJ2-5|-
TGTGCCAGCCGGGACCTAGAAGAGAAAGAGACCCAGTACTTC
CASRDLEEKETQYF
>12|-|TRBV30|TRBJ1-2|-
TGTGCATGTACGGGTAATGACTATGGCTACACCTTC
CACTGNDYGYTF
>19|-|TRBV4-1|TRBJ2-2|-
TGCGCCAGCAGCCAAGTTTGGGCAACCGTCGTTATGAACACCGGGGAGCTGTTTTTT
CASSQVWATVVMNTGELFF
>16|-|TRBV30|TRBJ2-4|-
TGTGCCTGGAGCGATACATCGGGGTCCCTGAAAAACATTCAGTACTTC
CAWSDTSGSLKNIQYF
>16|few|TRBV19|TRBJ2-3|TRBD1
TGTGCCAGTAGTATAAAAGGACAGGGGGCATTAAATACGCAGTATTTT
CASSIKGQGALNTQYF
>17|-|TRBV11-1|TRBJ2-7|TRBD2
TGTGCCAGCAGCTTGGAGAGACTAGCGGGAGACTCCTCCGAGCAGTACTTC
CASSLERLAGDSSEQYF